The source of this T cell receptor beta chain is a study of T cell repertoires in cytomegalovirus infection. Looking at the study overall: The authors used CMV epitopes that were HLA-C-restricted (recently identified) and HLA-B-restricted (well studied). Broader study findings: Clonotype analysis showed dominance of the ex vivo response by HLA-C-restricted CMV-specific TCR beta clonotypes.

Concerning this clonotype itself: Its specificity is not known.

One entry per CDR3 protein, called by TCRdb with MiXCR from the reads. The sample contains approximately 270,000 distinct CDR3 sequences, less than 25% of which appear only once. The junction had 2 bases not matched to a gene; V was cut back by 2 bases and J by 4 bases. Germline loops: CDR1 SGHVS, CDR2 FQNEAQ. CDR3 size: 13 residues. The TCR was taken from a human donor in good health (CMV status not recorded). Some clones in this sample may be carry-over from other donors' samples. This sequence joins TRBV7-8 and TRBJ2-7; 7 bases fit TRBD1. The sequences come from cultured PBMCs, collected from culture after CMV antigen stimulation. This CDR3 is CASSLRTGYEQYF. The DNA of the CDR3 is TGTGCCAGCAGCTTACGGACAGGTTACGAGCAGTACTTC.